The 10 T cell receptor beta chains in this list originate from one sample, sequenced in a study of shared clonotypes between healthy human individuals (dated by TCRdb to 2018 to 2020). The library was produced with the immunoSEQ multiplex PCR assay. TCRdb retrieved this table from immuneACCESS and kept in-frame rearrangements only. Not all clones are present; in checked studies, unresolved V genes account for under half, and no reason is known for the remainder. Recorded for this sample are about 470,000 clones; 70% to 80% of them occurred a single time. Clones ranked in the top ten supply less than 15% of the sample. The sequenced material came from PBMCs. These receptors all come from a woman aged 40 to 55 in good health. Some clones in this sample may be carry-over from other donors' samples.

The chain carries TRBV5-1 and TRBJ1-1, with a tentative D call TRBD1 (6 bases). Germline V gives CDR1 SGHRS, CDR2 YFSETQ. The CDR3 contains 13 residues. Trimming took 5 bases from V and 8 from J, leaving 16 bases between them. This CDR3 reads CASRATGGTEAFF. In DNA, the CDR3 is TGCGCCAGCAGGGCGACAGGAGGTACAGAAGCTTTCTTT. The full variable domain, its missing parts supplied by reference TRBV5-1 and TRBJ1-1, is KAGVTQTPRYLIKTRGQQVTLSCSPISGHRSVSWYQQTPGQGLQFLFEYFSETQRNKGNFPGRFSGRQFSNSRSEMNVSTLELGDSALYLCASRATGGTEAFFGQGTRLTVV.

The chain carries TRBV27 and TRBJ2-3; perhaps TRBD2 as D (6 bases). The ends were cut back, 10 bases at V and 6 bases at J, with 17 bases in the middle. This CDR3 region has 13 residues. Germline V gene lookup returns CDR1 MNHEY and CDR2 SMNVEV (reference sequence). CDR3: CATSQEGRDTQYF. The CDR3 DNA follows: TGTGCCACCTCCCAGGAGGGAAGGGATACGCAGTATTTT.

The chain links TRBV11-3 to TRBJ2-5, with unresolved D. The length of the CDR3 is 13 residues. The V and J ends lost 4 bases and 2 bases respectively, with 8 bases between them. Germline CDR1 reads SGHNT; CDR2 reads YENEEA. The DNA for the CDR3 is TGTGCCAGCAGCTCCCAAGAACAAGAGACCCAGTACTTC. This sequence encodes CASSSQEQETQYF.

This clone was detected once. This chain joins TRBV27 and TRBJ1-1; unclear D gene. There are 13 residues in the CDR3. The V end lost 0 bases, the J end lost 3 bases, and 5 bases lay between the germline ends. Per the germline V gene, CDR1 is MNHEY and CDR2 is SMNVEV (reference sequence). The DNA of the CDR3 is TGTGCCAGCAGTTTATCGCAATACACTGAAGCTTTCTTT. Translating it yields CASSLSQYTEAFF.

This clone was counted at least ten times. The chain carries TRBV7-8 and TRBJ2-1, with 14 bases identical to TRBD2. The junction had 7 bases not matched to a gene; V was cut back by 0 bases and J by 15 bases. CDR1 and CDR2 (germline): SGHVS, FQNEAQ. The CDR3 runs to 15 residues. The chain's CDR3 is CASSLARLAGGPPFF. CDR3 DNA sequence: TGTGCCAGCAGCTTAGCCAGACTAGCGGGAGGGCCGCCGTTCTTC.

This sequence joins TRBV13 and TRBJ1-1; TRBD1 matches 10 bases. The CDR3 is 15 residues long. Germline CDR1 PRHDT, CDR2 FYEKMQ (reference sequence). With V trimmed by 4 bases and J by 1 base, 3 bases remained unmatched. The CDR3 protein is CASSSRTGGNTEAFF. The CDR3 nucleotides are TGTGCCAGCAGCTCCAGGACAGGGGGGAACACTGAAGCTTTCTTT.

This clone has only one observation. The J gene is TRBJ2-5, the V gene TRBV9; TRBD1 aligns across 10 bases. The V gene's germline CDR1 is SGDLS and CDR2 YYNGEE. The length of the CDR3 is 15 residues. Trimming took 4 bases from V and 5 from J; bases not matched to a gene: 8. The CDR3 DNA reads TGTGCCAGCAGCATCCGGGACAGGGGAGGGGAGACCCAGTACTTC. Its protein is CASSIRDRGGETQYF.

This clone was seen more than once but under ten times. The chain has TRBV19 and TRBJ1-1, with D unresolved. V was pared by 7 bases and J by 3 bases, with 12 bases between. In germline, CDR1 is LNHDA, CDR2 SQIVND (reference sequence). The CDR3 spans 13 residues. The CDR3 loop is CASTPPWDTEAFF. The CDR3 nucleotides read TGTGCCAGTACCCCTCCCTGGGACACTGAAGCTTTCTTT.

The rearrangement joins TRBV5-1 to TRBJ2-5; the D call may be TRBD1 or TRBD2 (6 bases each). The germline V gene encodes CDR1 SGHRS and CDR2 YFSETQ. V gave up 7 bases and J gave up 2 bases, with 12 bases separating them. The CDR3 is 13 residues long. The CDR3 nucleotides are TGCGCCAGCGCTCGGGGGACACAAGAGACCCAGTACTTC. It is translated as CASARGTQETQYF.

This sequence joins TRBV5-1 and TRBJ1-4, with D possibly TRBD1 on 5 matching bases. V was cut by 4 bases and J by 2 bases, with 15 bases left in between. CDR1 and CDR2 (germline): SGHRS, YFSETQ. This CDR3 has 16 amino acids. CDR3 nucleotides: TGCGCCAGCAGCCTCCCTTGGGGGTCGACTAATGAAAAACTGTTTTTT. This encodes CASSLPWGSTNEKLFF.